This TCR beta chain was sequenced during a study of blood T cell repertoires in COVID-19 (dated by TCRdb to the early 2020s). At the level of the whole study: Samples from collaborators originated in the United States, Italy and Spain and spanned both the acute and convalescent phases of COVID-19. Samples were obtained from the ongoing ImmuneRACE study (first 160 participants) and from 950 to 1,500 subjects provided by 6 global collaborators. Where available, HLA class I and class II types were taken from metadata supplied by the sample provider and were not determined by assay-based typing. The material from the prospective study consisted of cDNA or gDNA derived from T cells, B-cell-depleted T cells, or PBMCs. The repertoires were released in a freely available public database intended as a resource for research on the immune response to SARS-CoV-2. The sample metadata nearly always contained a de-identified subject ID, COVID-19 status, age in years and sex. Subjects who had been exposed to COVID-19, were actively infected with it, or had recovered from it provided the deeply sampled blood TCRbeta repertoires that made up the dataset. The paper as a whole reports these results and caveats: How much clinical and demographic metadata was included differed by source and by participant, and the metadata was provided uncurated.

TCRbeta CDR3 regions were amplified from genomic DNA using the immunoSEQ Assay, a bias-controlled multiplex PCR. From the authors' description of their analysis: The number of nucleated cells in each sample was estimated by amplification of reference gene primers within the assay. Sequence reads were collapsed and filtered to measure the absolute abundance of every unique TCRbeta CDR3 rearrangement. For each sample, productive Simpson clonality was calculated by taking the square root of Simpson's diversity index across productive rearrangements. Entries here come from immuneACCESS through TCRdb and include only in-frame sequences with V and J called. Some clones fail to appear in such tables; in the studies checked, an unresolved V gene covers under half of the shortfall, and the cause of the remainder is unknown. Clone size and V and J calls were adopted from that table, with D and trimming inferred from the DNA. This sample is represented by about 210,000 clones; roughly 82% of them were singletons. In total, the top ten clones hold 9.5% to 10% of the sample.

The CDR3 runs 15 residues from the cysteine to the phenylalanine. The CDR3 DNA has 45 bases and is translated from base 1. V gives up 1 base and J gives up 4 bases, and the segment between their germline ends measures 12 bases. Looking up the germline V gene (reference sequence) yields CDR1 MNHEY and CDR2 SMNVEV. Worth noting for this clone: Its antigen is currently not known. No quality values exist for individual bases; no much larger clone is one base distant.

Whole blood was collected in K2EDTA tubes by collaborating institutions according to the institutions' own protocols. For TCRbeta analysis, collaborator samples were shipped as frozen whole blood, as isolated PBMCs, or as DNA extracted from either sample type. The receptor was derived from a man aged 50-59 years with active or convalescent COVID-19. The sample was peripheral blood. This receptor chain uses TRBV27 and TRBJ2-3, with the D gene too uncertain to name. The DNA reads as follows: TGTGCCAGCAGTTTATTCTGGCTAGGATCAGATACGCAGTATTTT. Its translation is CASSLFWLGSDTQYF.